Following are 6 T cell receptor beta chains from one sample sequenced in a study of shared T cell receptors in the human thymus. Produced via immunoSEQ multiplex PCR; TCRdb's table is partial and in-frame only. The table has 65,000 to 70,000 clones, 90% to 95% seen once; the top ten hold around 0.035%. Source material: thymocytes. The receptors here all came from a human donor.

The rearrangement links TRBV4-3 to TRBJ2-7; 11 bases agree with TRBD2. The CDR3 is 20 residues long. V shed 3 bases and J 0 bases; nucleotides not matched to a gene: 16. Germline values: CDR1 LGHNA, CDR2 YSLEER. The DNA of the CDR3 is TGCGCCAGCAGCCATACTCAAGCCGGGGTAGCGGGGGGGCTCTCCTACGAGCAGTACTTC. Translation gives CASSHTQAGVAGGLSYEQYF.

The chain is built from TRBV5-8 and TRBJ2-1; 11 bases line up with TRBD2. Germline V gives CDR1 SGHTS, CDR2 YDEGEE. CDR3 length: 17 residues. The trim removed 0 bases at V and 1 base at J, leaving 3 bases unmatched. The CDR3 bases are TGTGCCAGCAGCTTGGCCGCTAGCGGGGGGTCCTACAATGAGCAGTTCTTC. Protein: CASSLAASGGSYNEQFF.

CDR3: CASSRSRKNTGELFF. CDR3 nucleotide sequence: TGTGCCAGCTCACGTAGCCGTAAGAACACCGGGGAGCTGTTTTTT. J is TRBJ2-2 and V is TRBV18; no definite D call. This CDR3 contains 15 residues. Trimming pared 4 bases from V and 1 base from J, leaving 10 bases between. From germline, CDR1 is KGHSH and CDR2 LQKENI.

This chain connects TRBV5-1 to TRBJ2-2; possibly TRBD2 for D (5 bases). Germline V CDR1 and CDR2: SGHRS, YFSETQ. This CDR3 has 15 amino acids. Trimming left V 5 bases short and J 5 bases short, with 16 bases between. CDR3 protein: CASRCPERETGELFF. CDR3 DNA: TGCGCCAGCAGGTGTCCGGAGAGGGAAACCGGGGAGCTGTTTTTT.

V and J are TRBV18 and TRBJ2-7; the match to TRBD2 covers 11 bases. The length of the CDR3 is 17 residues. V dropped 5 bases and J dropped 0; count of bases not matched to a gene: 9. Germline V gene sequence: CDR1 KGHSH, CDR2 LQKENI. CDR3 nucleotides: TGTGCCAGCTCAGCCGGGCTAGCGGGGGGCCGCTCCTACGAGCAGTACTTC. This codes for CASSAGLAGGRSYEQYF.

The chain recombines TRBV18 with TRBJ2-3, with a weak D call TRBD2 (6 bases). Germline V gene lookup returns CDR1 KGHSH and CDR2 LQKENI. CDR3 length equals 15 residues. V gave up 3 bases and J gave up 1 base, with 11 bases separating them. The CDR3 DNA is TGTGCCAGCTCACCGCCCGCGGGGTGCACAGATACGCAGTATTTT. Protein sequence: CASSPPAGCTDTQYF.